In this sample, the clone carrying this T cell receptor beta chain turned up a few times. What it binds is unknown. CD4+ T cells that had been cultured provided DNA sequenced with the Oncomine TCR Beta short-read assay. TCRdb redid the calling of the PCR reads with MiXCR, one entry per CDR3 protein. The sample records roughly 12,000 distinct CDR3 sequences, over 40% being singletons. These data come from a study of vaccination and CD4 T cells after COVID-19. Study background: Median draw time for post-COVID samples was under 120 days post-diagnosis (range 35 to 161).

Per the germline V gene, CDR1 is MNHNS and CDR2 is SASEGT. Between the trimmed V and J ends, which lost 5 bases and 7 bases, there was a span of 15 bases. The CDR3 runs to 15 residues. Treatment here: roughly 11-day PBMC culture with coronavirus spike peptide pools or control peptides (ViraFEST assay). Half the medium was exchanged for fresh IL-2 medium on days 3 and 7. This sample comprised cultured CD4+ T cells from blood, obtained after SARS-CoV-2 vaccination. The rearrangement joins TRBV6-1 to TRBJ1-6; D remains unclear. The clonotype originates from a human donor with COVID-19. This CDR3 is CASSPPTGLNSPLHF. In DNA, the CDR3 is TGTGCCAGCAGTCCTCCGACCGGGCTAAATTCACCCCTCCACTTT.